Listed below are T cell receptor beta chains from one sample, sequenced in a study of memory CD4+ T cells and cytomegalovirus serostatus. The assay was immunoSEQ multiplex PCR, and TCRdb's table has in-frame clones only and misses some. The table lists around 99,000 clones, 80% of them singletons, with less than 4% in the top ten. The sample was memory CD4+ T cells from blood. All receptors derive from an adult in good health and CMV-seropositive. Each CDR3 is given with its conserved first and last residue. The order of the fields is CDR3 length, J gene, V gene, clone size, D gene, CDR3 DNA, CDR3 protein. A D gene is named only where the DNA matches it firmly. Rows give clone size only sometimes, using once, few, many, or a class for an expanded clone.

CDR3 length: 13; J gene: TRBJ2-7; V gene: TRBV6-7; clone size: -; D gene: -; CDR3 DNA: TGTGCCAGCACTTATCCTGGGGGGGCGGAACAGTACTTC; CDR3 protein: CASTYPGGAEQYF
CDR3 length: 17; J gene: TRBJ2-2; V gene: TRBV7-9; clone size: -; D gene: TRBD2; CDR3 DNA: TGTGCCAGCAGCTATATACCAGCGGGAGGGGACACCGGGGAGCTGTTTTTT; CDR3 protein: CASSYIPAGGDTGELFF
CDR3 length: 15; J gene: TRBJ2-2; V gene: TRBV4-3; clone size: -; D gene: -; CDR3 DNA: TGCGCCAGCAGCCGACTTGGGTCGAACACCGGGGAGCTGTTTTTT; CDR3 protein: CASSRLGSNTGELFF
CDR3 length: 15; J gene: TRBJ2-2; V gene: TRBV2; clone size: -; D gene: TRBD1; CDR3 DNA: TGTGCCAGCAGTGCGGACAGGATGGAGACCGGGGAGCTGTTTTTT; CDR3 protein: CASSADRMETGELFF
CDR3 length: 17; J gene: TRBJ2-6; V gene: TRBV16; clone size: -; D gene: -; CDR3 DNA: TGTGCCAGCAGCCAGAGGGGCCTAGTCTCTGGGGCCAACGTCCTGACTTTC; CDR3 protein: CASSQRGLVSGANVLTF
CDR3 length: 16; J gene: TRBJ2-6; V gene: TRBV28; clone size: -; D gene: -; CDR3 DNA: TGTGCCAGCAGCCCCCCCGTACACTCTGGGGCCAACGTCCTGACTTTC; CDR3 protein: CASSPPVHSGANVLTF
CDR3 length: 15; J gene: TRBJ2-1; V gene: TRBV10-3; clone size: -; D gene: TRBD1; CDR3 DNA: TGTGCCACCACCCAACAGATACAGGGGTACAATGAGCAGTTCTTC; CDR3 protein: CATTQQIQGYNEQFF
CDR3 length: 15; J gene: TRBJ1-1; V gene: TRBV5-1; clone size: -; D gene: -; CDR3 DNA: TGCGCCAGCAGCTCCGCCGGGACTGTGGGGACTGAAGCTTTCTTT; CDR3 protein: CASSSAGTVGTEAFF
CDR3 length: 15; J gene: TRBJ2-1; V gene: TRBV19; clone size: few; D gene: TRBD2; CDR3 DNA: TGTGCCAGTAGTCCTGGGACTAGCGTCTACAATGAGCAGTTCTTC; CDR3 protein: CASSPGTSVYNEQFF
CDR3 length: 19; J gene: TRBJ1-3; V gene: TRBV4-2; clone size: -; D gene: -; CDR3 DNA: TGTGCCAGCAGCTCACGGACCTCAGGATCCAGGGTATCTGGAAACACCATATATTTT; CDR3 protein: CASSSRTSGSRVSGNTIYF
CDR3 length: 13; J gene: TRBJ2-7; V gene: TRBV19; clone size: -; D gene: TRBD1; CDR3 DNA: TGTGCCTGCCGTCGAGAGGGGGCTACGGAGCAGTACTTC; CDR3 protein: CACRREGATEQYF
CDR3 length: 13; J gene: TRBJ1-1; V gene: TRBV7-2; clone size: -; D gene: -; CDR3 DNA: TGTGCCAGCAGCTTAGATGCGGGCACTGAAGCTTTCTTT; CDR3 protein: CASSLDAGTEAFF
CDR3 length: 16; J gene: TRBJ2-2; V gene: TRBV5-1; clone size: once; D gene: TRBD1; CDR3 DNA: TGCGCCAGCAGCTCACACCGACAGGGGGCGATCGGGGAGCTGTTTTTT; CDR3 protein: CASSSHRQGAIGELFF
CDR3 length: 15; J gene: TRBJ2-7; V gene: TRBV5-1; clone size: once; D gene: TRBD2; CDR3 DNA: TGCGCCAGCAGCGAACTACTAGCGGAGTCCTACGAGCAGTACTTC; CDR3 protein: CASSELLAESYEQYF
CDR3 length: 16; J gene: TRBJ1-2; V gene: TRBV2; clone size: once; D gene: TRBD1; CDR3 DNA: TGTGCCAGCAGTTCGGTCGCTAATCAGGGGGCGCGGGGCTACACCTTC; CDR3 protein: CASSSVANQGARGYTF
CDR3 length: 13; J gene: TRBJ1-1; V gene: TRBV2; clone size: -; D gene: TRBD1; CDR3 DNA: TGTGCCAGCAGTGAACAGGGGGCGACTGAAGCTTTCTTT; CDR3 protein: CASSEQGATEAFF
CDR3 length: 18; J gene: TRBJ2-3; V gene: TRBV2; clone size: -; D gene: -; CDR3 DNA: TGTGCCAGCAGTGGTTGGGGGCTAGCGGCAGCTAGCACAGATACGCAGTATTTT; CDR3 protein: CASSGWGLAAASTDTQYF
CDR3 length: 14; J gene: TRBJ2-7; V gene: TRBV7-6; clone size: once; D gene: -; CDR3 DNA: TGTGCCAGCAGCTCGCAGGCTTGGGGGTACGAGCAGTACTTC; CDR3 protein: CASSSQAWGYEQYF
CDR3 length: 18; J gene: TRBJ2-1; V gene: TRBV7-2; clone size: -; D gene: TRBD2; CDR3 DNA: TGTGCCAGCAGCTTAGGCAGGGCGGGAGGTCAGTGGAAAAATGAGCAGTTCTTC; CDR3 protein: CASSLGRAGGQWKNEQFF
CDR3 length: 17; J gene: TRBJ1-3; V gene: TRBV18; clone size: -; D gene: -; CDR3 DNA: TGTGCCAGCTCACCAGTCGGGCAGGGGAACTCTGGAAACACCATATATTTT; CDR3 protein: CASSPVGQGNSGNTIYF
CDR3 length: 15; J gene: TRBJ2-2; V gene: TRBV7-2; clone size: -; D gene: TRBD2; CDR3 DNA: TGTGCCAGCAGCGTGCGGGGGAGAAACACCGGGGAGCTGTTTTTT; CDR3 protein: CASSVRGRNTGELFF
CDR3 length: 15; J gene: TRBJ2-5; V gene: TRBV4-1; clone size: -; D gene: TRBD2; CDR3 DNA: TGCGCCAGCAGCCCGAGACTAGCGGGAGGGGAGACCCAGTACTTC; CDR3 protein: CASSPRLAGGETQYF
CDR3 length: 13; J gene: TRBJ1-4; V gene: TRBV5-1; clone size: -; D gene: -; CDR3 DNA: TGCGCCAGCAGCTCGTTCCCTGGAGAAAAACTGTTTTTT; CDR3 protein: CASSSFPGEKLFF
CDR3 length: 12; J gene: TRBJ1-2; V gene: TRBV5-6; clone size: few; D gene: -; CDR3 DNA: TGTGCCAGCAGCTTTCTTTCCTATGGCTACACCTTC; CDR3 protein: CASSFLSYGYTF
CDR3 length: 15; J gene: TRBJ2-7; V gene: TRBV5-5; clone size: -; D gene: -; CDR3 DNA: TGTGCCAGCAGCTCCTCCCCGACAGGAGTATACGAGCAGTACTTC; CDR3 protein: CASSSSPTGVYEQYF
CDR3 length: 15; J gene: TRBJ2-3; V gene: TRBV7-2; clone size: -; D gene: TRBD1; CDR3 DNA: TGTGCCAGCAGCGGGGGACAGGGTATAATAGATACGCAGTATTTT; CDR3 protein: CASSGGQGIIDTQYF
CDR3 length: 14; J gene: TRBJ1-3; V gene: TRBV7-9; clone size: -; D gene: TRBD1; CDR3 DNA: TGTGCCAGCAGCTTTAGACAGGGAGGAAACACCATATATTTT; CDR3 protein: CASSFRQGGNTIYF
CDR3 length: 15; J gene: TRBJ2-2; V gene: TRBV5-4; clone size: -; D gene: TRBD1; CDR3 DNA: TGTGCCAGCAGCTTGCAGGGGGCAGGGACCGGGGAGCTGTTTTTT; CDR3 protein: CASSLQGAGTGELFF
CDR3 length: 15; J gene: TRBJ2-1; V gene: TRBV7-9; clone size: -; D gene: TRBD2; CDR3 DNA: TGTGCCAGCAGCTTAGCCGGGAGGGCCGGGAATGAGCAGTTCTTC; CDR3 protein: CASSLAGRAGNEQFF
CDR3 length: 14; J gene: TRBJ1-1; V gene: TRBV5-1; clone size: -; D gene: -; CDR3 DNA: TGCGCCAGCAGCTTGTCCTACGTGAACACTGAAGCTTTCTTT; CDR3 protein: CASSLSYVNTEAFF
CDR3 length: 14; J gene: TRBJ1-2; V gene: TRBV7-8; clone size: -; D gene: -; CDR3 DNA: TGTGCCAGCAGCTTACCAGGGACGGCCCGTGGCTACACCTTC; CDR3 protein: CASSLPGTARGYTF
CDR3 length: 13; J gene: TRBJ1-1; V gene: TRBV7-2; clone size: -; D gene: -; CDR3 DNA: TGTGCCAGCAGGTCGGACAGGAACACTGAAGCTTTCTTT; CDR3 protein: CASRSDRNTEAFF
CDR3 length: 13; J gene: TRBJ1-1; V gene: TRBV19; clone size: -; D gene: -; CDR3 DNA: TGTGCCAGTAGTGACAGACCAAACACTGAAGCTTTCTTT; CDR3 protein: CASSDRPNTEAFF
CDR3 length: 14; J gene: TRBJ2-3; V gene: TRBV2; clone size: once; D gene: -; CDR3 DNA: TGTGCCAGCAGTGAAAACCCCGGCACAGATACGCAGTATTTT; CDR3 protein: CASSENPGTDTQYF
CDR3 length: 13; J gene: TRBJ2-3; V gene: TRBV9; clone size: -; D gene: -; CDR3 DNA: TGTGCCAGCAGCCCCGGTAGCACAGATACGCAGTATTTT; CDR3 protein: CASSPGSTDTQYF
CDR3 length: 15; J gene: TRBJ2-2; V gene: TRBV28; clone size: -; D gene: TRBD2; CDR3 DNA: TGTGCCAGCAGTTTGGGACTAGCGGGAATCGGGGAGCTGTTTTTT; CDR3 protein: CASSLGLAGIGELFF
CDR3 length: 14; J gene: TRBJ1-5; V gene: TRBV2; clone size: -; D gene: TRBD1; CDR3 DNA: TGTGCCAGCAGTGGACAGGGGAGCAATCAGCCCCAGCATTTT; CDR3 protein: CASSGQGSNQPQHF
CDR3 length: 13; J gene: TRBJ2-1; V gene: TRBV11-3; clone size: -; D gene: -; CDR3 DNA: TGTGCCAGCAGCTTAGATTATCGAAATGAGCAGTTCTTC; CDR3 protein: CASSLDYRNEQFF
CDR3 length: 16; J gene: TRBJ1-1; V gene: TRBV6-1; clone size: -; D gene: TRBD1; CDR3 DNA: TGTGCCAGCAGTGAAGCCGGGACAGGCCATTTCACTGAAGCTTTCTTT; CDR3 protein: CASSEAGTGHFTEAFF
CDR3 length: 13; J gene: TRBJ1-2; V gene: TRBV6-6; clone size: -; D gene: -; CDR3 DNA: TGTGCCAGCACCACACAGTCCCTCTATGGCTACACCTTC; CDR3 protein: CASTTQSLYGYTF
CDR3 length: 14; J gene: TRBJ2-7; V gene: TRBV6-1; clone size: -; D gene: TRBD1; CDR3 DNA: TGTGCCAGCAGGGAAGGGACAGGGTTTCGGGAGCAGTACTTC; CDR3 protein: CASREGTGFREQYF